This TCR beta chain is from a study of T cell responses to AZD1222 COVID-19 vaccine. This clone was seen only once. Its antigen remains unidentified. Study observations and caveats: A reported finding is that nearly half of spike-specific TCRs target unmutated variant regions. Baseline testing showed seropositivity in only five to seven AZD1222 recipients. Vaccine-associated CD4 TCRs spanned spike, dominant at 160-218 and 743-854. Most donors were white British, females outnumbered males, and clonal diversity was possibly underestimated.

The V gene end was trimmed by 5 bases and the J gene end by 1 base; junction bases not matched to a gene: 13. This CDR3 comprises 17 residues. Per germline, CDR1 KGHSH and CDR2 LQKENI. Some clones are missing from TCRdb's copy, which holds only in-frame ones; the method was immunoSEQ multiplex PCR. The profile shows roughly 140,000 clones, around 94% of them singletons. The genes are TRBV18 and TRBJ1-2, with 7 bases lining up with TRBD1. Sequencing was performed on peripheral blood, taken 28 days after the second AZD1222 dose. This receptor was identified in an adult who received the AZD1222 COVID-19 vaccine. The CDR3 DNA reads TGTGCCAGCTCATCCAACCCACAGGGGACACATAACTATGGCTACACCTTC. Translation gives CASSSNPQGTHNYGYTF.